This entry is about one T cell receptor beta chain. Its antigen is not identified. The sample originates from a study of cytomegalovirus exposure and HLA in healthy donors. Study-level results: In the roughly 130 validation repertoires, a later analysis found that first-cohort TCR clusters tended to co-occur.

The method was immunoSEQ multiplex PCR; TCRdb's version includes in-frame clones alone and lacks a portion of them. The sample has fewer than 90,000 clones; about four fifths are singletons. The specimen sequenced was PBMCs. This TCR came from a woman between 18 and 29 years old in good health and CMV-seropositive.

CDR3 nucleotides: TGTGCCAGTAAGCTTTCCCGGGACAGGGGTGGCTACACCTTC. This gives the protein CASKLSRDRGGYTF. V is TRBV19 and J is TRBJ1-2; 10 bases agree with TRBD1. V lost 7 bases to trimming and J lost 7 bases; unmatched junction nucleotides: 9. CDR1 and CDR2 from the germline V gene are LNHDA and SQIVND (reference sequence). The CDR3 contains 14 residues.